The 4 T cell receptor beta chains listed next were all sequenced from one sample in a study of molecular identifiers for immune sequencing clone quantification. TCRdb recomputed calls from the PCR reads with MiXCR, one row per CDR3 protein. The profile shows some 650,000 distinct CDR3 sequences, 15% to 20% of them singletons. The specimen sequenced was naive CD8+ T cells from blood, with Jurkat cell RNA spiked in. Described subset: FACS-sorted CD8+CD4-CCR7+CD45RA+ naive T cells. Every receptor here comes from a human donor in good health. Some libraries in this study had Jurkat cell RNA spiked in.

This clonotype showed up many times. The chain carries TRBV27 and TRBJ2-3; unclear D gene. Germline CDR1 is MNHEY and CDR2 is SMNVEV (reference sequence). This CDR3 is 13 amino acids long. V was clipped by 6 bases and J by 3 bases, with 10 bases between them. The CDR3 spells CASSFIGTDTQYF. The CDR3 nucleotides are TGTGCCAGCAGCTTTATAGGAACAGATACGCAGTATTTT.

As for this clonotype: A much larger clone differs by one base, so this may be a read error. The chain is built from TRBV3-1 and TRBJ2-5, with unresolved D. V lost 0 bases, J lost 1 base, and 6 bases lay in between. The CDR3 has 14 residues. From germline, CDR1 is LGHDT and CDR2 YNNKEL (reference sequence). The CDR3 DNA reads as TGTGCCAGCAGCCAAGAAGACGCCCAAGAGACCCAGTACTTC. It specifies CASSQEDAQETQYF.

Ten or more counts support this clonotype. The CDR3 nucleotides are TGTGCCAGCAGCTTAGGGCCGGGACAGGGAGCCAACGAGCAGTACTTC. Its protein is CASSLGPGQGANEQYF. The gene calls are TRBV7-2 and TRBJ2-7; 9 bases fit TRBD1. The CDR3 contains 16 residues. The V gene's germline CDR1 is SGHTA and CDR2 FQGNSA. Trimming cost V 1 base and J 5 bases; bases outside gene matches: 9.

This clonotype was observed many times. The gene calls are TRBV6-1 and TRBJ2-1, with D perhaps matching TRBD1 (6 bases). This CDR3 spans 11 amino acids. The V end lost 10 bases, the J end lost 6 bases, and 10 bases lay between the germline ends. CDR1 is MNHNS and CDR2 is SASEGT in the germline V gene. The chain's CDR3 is CATPQGNEQFF. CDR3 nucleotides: TGTGCCACCCCACAGGGCAATGAGCAGTTCTTC.